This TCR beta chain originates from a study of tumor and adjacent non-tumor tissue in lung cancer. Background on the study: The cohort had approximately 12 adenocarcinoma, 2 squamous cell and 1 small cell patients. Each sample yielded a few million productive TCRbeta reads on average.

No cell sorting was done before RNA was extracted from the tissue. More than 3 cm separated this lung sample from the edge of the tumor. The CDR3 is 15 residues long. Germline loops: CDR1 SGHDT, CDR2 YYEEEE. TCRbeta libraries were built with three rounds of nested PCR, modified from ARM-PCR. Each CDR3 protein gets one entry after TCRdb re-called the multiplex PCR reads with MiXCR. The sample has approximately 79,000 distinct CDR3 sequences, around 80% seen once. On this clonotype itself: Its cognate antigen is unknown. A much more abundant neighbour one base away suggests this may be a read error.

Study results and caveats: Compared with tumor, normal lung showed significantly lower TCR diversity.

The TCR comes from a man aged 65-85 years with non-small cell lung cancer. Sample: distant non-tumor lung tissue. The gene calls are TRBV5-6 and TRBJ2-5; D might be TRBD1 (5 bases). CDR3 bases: TGTGCCAGCAGCTTGATTGGGGAAGGACAAGAGATCCAGTACTTC. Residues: CASSLIGEGQEIQYF.